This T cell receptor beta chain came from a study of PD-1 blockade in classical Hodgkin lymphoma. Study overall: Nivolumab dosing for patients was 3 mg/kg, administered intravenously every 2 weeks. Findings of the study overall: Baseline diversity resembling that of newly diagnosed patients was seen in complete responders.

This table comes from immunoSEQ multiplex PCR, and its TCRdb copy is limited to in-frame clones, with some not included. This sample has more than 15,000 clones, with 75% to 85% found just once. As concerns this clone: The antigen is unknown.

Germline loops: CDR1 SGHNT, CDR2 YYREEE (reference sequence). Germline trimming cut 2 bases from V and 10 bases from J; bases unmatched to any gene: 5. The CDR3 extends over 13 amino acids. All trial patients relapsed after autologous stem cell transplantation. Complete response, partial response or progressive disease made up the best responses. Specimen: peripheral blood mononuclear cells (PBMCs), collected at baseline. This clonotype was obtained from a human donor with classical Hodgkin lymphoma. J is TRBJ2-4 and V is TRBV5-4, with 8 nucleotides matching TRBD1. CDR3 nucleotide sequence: TGTGCCAGCAGCTTAGAGACAGGGGAGATTCAGTACTTC. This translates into CASSLETGEIQYF.